The present entry profiles one T cell receptor (beta chain) with its context. Antigen: not known. In the same sample, other DNA sequences code for this CDR3. The CDR3 is 14 residues long. Germline V gives CDR1 MNHNS, CDR2 SASEGT. V gave up 6 bases and J gave up 4 bases; unmatched junction bases: 5. The sample comes from a study of cytomegalovirus exposure and HLA in healthy donors. Notes on the study in general: Links to common viral pathogens appeared, in a later analysis, for several of the most significant clusters. In a later analysis, across HLA loci, associated TCR counts were highest for DRB1, lowest for HLA-C.

Primers for the PCR totalled 60 Vbeta and 13 Jbeta. The protocol was immunoSEQ multiplex PCR, while the TCRdb copy is restricted to in-frame clones and leaves out a portion. The table has about 130,000 clones, 83% seen once. The receptor was isolated from a girl aged 2-15 years in good health and CMV-seronegative. The chain employs TRBV6-1 and TRBJ1-2; TRBD1 aligns across 10 bases. The sample comprised PBMCs. The CDR3: CASRRQGAGYGYTF. The CDR3 bases are TGTGCCAGCAGAAGACAGGGGGCAGGCTATGGCTACACCTTC.